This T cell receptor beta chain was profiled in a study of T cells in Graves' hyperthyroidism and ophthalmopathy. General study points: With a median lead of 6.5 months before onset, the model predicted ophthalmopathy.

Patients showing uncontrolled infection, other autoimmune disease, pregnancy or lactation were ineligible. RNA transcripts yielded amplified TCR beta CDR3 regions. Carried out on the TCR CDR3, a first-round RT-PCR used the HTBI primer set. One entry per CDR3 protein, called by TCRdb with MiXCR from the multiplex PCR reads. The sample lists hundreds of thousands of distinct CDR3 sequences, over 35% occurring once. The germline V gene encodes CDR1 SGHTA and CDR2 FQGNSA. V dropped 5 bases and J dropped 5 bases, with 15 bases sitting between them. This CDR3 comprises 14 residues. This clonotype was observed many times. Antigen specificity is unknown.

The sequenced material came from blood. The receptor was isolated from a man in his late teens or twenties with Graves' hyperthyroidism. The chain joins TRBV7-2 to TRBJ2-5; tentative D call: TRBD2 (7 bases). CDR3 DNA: TGTGCCAGCAGCGTCCGGGGGGCCGGGGAGACCCAGTACTTC. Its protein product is CASSVRGAGETQYF.